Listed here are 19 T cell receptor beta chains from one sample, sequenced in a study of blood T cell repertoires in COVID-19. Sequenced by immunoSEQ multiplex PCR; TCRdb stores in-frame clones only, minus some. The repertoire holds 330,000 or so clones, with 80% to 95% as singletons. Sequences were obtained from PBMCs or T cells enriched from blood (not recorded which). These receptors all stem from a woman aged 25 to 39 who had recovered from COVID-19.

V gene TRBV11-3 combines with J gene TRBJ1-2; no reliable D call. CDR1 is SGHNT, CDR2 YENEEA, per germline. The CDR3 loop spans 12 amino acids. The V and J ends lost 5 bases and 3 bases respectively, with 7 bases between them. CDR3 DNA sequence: TGTGCCAGCAGCCCCACTTACTATGGCTACACCTTC. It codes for CASSPTYYGYTF.

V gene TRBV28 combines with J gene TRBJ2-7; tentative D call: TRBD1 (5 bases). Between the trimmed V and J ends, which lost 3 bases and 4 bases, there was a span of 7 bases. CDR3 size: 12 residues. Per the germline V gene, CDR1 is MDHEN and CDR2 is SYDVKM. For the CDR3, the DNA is TGTGCCAGCAGTTTGACAGAGTACGAGCAGTACTTC. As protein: CASSLTEYEQYF.

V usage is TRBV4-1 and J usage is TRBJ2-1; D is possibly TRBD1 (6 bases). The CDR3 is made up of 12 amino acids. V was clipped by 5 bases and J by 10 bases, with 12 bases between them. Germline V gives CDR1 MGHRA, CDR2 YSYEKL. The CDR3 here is CASSLTGIEQFF. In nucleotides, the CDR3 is TGCGCCAGCAGCTTGACAGGAATCGAGCAGTTCTTC.

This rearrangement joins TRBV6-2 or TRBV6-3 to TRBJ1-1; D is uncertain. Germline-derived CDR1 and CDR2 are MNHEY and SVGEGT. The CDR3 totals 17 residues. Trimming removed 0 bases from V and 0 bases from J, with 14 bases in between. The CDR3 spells CASSYSSPGRMNTEAFF. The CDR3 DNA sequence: TGTGCCAGCAGTTACTCGAGTCCGGGGAGGATGAACACTGAAGCTTTCTTT.

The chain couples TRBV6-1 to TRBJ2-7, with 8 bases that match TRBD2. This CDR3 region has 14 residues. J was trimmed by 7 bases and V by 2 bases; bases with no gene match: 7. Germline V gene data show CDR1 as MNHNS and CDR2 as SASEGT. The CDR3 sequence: CASSESGGGKEQYF. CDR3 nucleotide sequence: TGTGCCAGCAGTGAATCTGGCGGGGGGAAAGAGCAGTACTTC.

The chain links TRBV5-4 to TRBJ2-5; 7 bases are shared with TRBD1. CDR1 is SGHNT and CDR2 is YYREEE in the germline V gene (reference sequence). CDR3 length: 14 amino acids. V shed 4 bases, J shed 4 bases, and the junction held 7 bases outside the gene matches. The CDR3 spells CASSATGDTETQYF. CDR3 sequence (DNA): TGTGCCAGCAGCGCTACAGGGGATACAGAGACCCAGTACTTC.

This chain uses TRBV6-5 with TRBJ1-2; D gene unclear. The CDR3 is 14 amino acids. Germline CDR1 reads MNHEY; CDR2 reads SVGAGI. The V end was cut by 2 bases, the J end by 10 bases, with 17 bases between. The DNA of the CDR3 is TGTGCCAGCAGTTACGGGCAGGCCGGCTTGGACTACACCTTC. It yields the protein CASSYGQAGLDYTF.

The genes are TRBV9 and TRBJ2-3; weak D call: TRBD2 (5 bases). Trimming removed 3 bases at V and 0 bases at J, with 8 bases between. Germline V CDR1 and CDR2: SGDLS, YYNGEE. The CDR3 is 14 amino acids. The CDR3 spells CASSARLSTDTQYF. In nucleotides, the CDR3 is TGTGCCAGCAGCGCTAGACTAAGCACAGATACGCAGTATTTT.

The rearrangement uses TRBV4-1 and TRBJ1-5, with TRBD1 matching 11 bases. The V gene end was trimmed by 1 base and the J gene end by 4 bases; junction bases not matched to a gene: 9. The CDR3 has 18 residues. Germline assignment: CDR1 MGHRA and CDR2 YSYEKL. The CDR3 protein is CASSQAETGTGGNQPQHF. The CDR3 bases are TGCGCCAGCAGCCAAGCTGAGACGGGGACAGGGGGAAATCAGCCCCAGCATTTT.

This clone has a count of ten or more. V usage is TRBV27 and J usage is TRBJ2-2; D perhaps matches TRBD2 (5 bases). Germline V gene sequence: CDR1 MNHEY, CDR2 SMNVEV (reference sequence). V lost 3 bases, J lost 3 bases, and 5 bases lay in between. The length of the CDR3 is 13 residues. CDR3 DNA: TGTGCCAGCAGTTTCGGGGACACCGGGGAGCTGTTTTTT. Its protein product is CASSFGDTGELFF.

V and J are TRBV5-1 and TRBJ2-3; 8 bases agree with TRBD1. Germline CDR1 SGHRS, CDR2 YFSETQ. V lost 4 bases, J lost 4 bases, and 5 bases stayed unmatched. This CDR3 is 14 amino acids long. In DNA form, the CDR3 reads TGCGCCAGCAGCGGCGGACAGGGAGCAGATACGCAGTATTTT. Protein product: CASSGGQGADTQYF.

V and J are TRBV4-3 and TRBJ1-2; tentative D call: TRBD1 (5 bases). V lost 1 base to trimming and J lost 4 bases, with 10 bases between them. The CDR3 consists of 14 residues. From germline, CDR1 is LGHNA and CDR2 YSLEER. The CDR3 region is CASSQAIQVYGYTF. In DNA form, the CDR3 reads TGCGCCAGCAGCCAAGCAATACAGGTCTATGGCTACACCTTC.

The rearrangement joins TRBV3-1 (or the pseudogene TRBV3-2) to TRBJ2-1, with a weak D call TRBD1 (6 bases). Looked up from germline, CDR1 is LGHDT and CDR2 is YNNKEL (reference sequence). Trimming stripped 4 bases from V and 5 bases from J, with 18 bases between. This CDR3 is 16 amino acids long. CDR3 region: CASSPPGSRGNNEQFF. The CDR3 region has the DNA TGTGCCAGCAGCCCTCCTGGATCTAGGGGGAACAATGAGCAGTTCTTC.

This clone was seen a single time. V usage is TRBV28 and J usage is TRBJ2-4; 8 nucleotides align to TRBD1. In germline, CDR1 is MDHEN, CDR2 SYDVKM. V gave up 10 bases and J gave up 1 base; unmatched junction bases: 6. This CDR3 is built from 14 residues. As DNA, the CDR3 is TGTGCCACTCGGACAGGGTCGGCCAAAAACATTCAGTACTTC. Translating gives CATRTGSAKNIQYF.

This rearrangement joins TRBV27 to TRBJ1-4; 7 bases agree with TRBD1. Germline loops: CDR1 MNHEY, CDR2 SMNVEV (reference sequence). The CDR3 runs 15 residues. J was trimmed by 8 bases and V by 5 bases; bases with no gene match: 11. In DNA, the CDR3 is TGTGCCAGCAGTAGGCTCCCCAGGGGGAGAGAAAAACTGTTTTTT. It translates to CASSRLPRGREKLFF.

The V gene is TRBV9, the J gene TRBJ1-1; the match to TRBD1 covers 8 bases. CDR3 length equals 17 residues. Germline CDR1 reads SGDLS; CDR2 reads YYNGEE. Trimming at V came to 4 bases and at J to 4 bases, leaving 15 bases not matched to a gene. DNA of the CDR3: TGTGCCAGCAGCCCAGCATCCAGGGGGCACGGTGGCACTGAAGCTTTCTTT. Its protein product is CASSPASRGHGGTEAFF.

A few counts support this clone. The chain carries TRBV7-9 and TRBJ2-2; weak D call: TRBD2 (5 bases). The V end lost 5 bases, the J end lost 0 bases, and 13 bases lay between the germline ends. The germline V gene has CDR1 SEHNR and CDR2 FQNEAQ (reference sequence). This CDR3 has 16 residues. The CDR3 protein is CASSPRRTSNTGELFF. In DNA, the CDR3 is TGTGCCAGCAGCCCTCGACGGACTTCGAACACCGGGGAGCTGTTTTTT.

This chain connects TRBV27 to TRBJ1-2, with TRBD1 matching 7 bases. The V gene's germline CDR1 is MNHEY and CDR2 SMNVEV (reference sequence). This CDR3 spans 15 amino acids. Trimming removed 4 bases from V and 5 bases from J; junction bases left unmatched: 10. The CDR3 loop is CASSSLKGQIYGYTF. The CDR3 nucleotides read TGTGCCAGCAGTTCGTTAAAGGGACAGATATATGGCTACACCTTC.

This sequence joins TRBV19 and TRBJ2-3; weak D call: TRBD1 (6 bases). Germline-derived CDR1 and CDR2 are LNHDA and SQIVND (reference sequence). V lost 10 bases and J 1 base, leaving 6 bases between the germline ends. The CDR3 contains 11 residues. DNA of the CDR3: TGTGCCACAGGGGGCACAGATACGCAGTATTTT. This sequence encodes CATGGTDTQYF.